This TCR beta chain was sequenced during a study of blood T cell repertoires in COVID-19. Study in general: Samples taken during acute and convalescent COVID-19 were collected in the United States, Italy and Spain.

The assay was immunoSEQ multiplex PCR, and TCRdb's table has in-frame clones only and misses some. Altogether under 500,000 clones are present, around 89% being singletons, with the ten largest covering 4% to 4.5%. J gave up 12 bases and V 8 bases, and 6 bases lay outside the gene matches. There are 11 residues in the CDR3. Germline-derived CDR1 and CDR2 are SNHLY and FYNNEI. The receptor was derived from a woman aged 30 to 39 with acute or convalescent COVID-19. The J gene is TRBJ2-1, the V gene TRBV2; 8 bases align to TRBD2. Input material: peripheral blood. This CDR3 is CASGLAVGQFF. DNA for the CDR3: TGTGCCAGCGGACTAGCCGTGGGGCAGTTCTTC.